Listed here are 3 T cell receptor beta chains from one sample, sequenced in a study of CXCR3-negative and CXCR3-positive naive CD8 T cells. The study's findings and limits: Comparison of naive cells showed more hydrophobic TRB CDR3s in CXCR3-positive than in CXCR3-negative naive cells.

The antigens for these receptors are not known. cDNA libraries for TRB were generated by 5' RACE incorporating UMI labels. TCRdb processed the 5' RACE reads again and assigns one entry to each CDR3 protein, with no DNA. Its listing shows about 60,000 distinct CDR3 sequences. Sequenced: naive CXCR3+ CD8+ T cells from blood. Subset denoted: CD45RO-CCR7+CD27+CD95- naive CD8+ T cells expressing CXCR3 (TNR3+). These receptors were collected from a human donor in good health. Some clones in this sample may be carry-over from other donors' samples.

The CDR3 is CASQERTSPNNEQFF. The V and J genes are TRBV28 and TRBJ2-1; the TCRdb D gene call, TRBD2, has no DNA to confirm it. Germline V gives CDR1 MDHEN, CDR2 SYDVKM. The CDR3 extends over 15 amino acids. Drawing the rest from reference TRBV28 and TRBJ2-1, the complete variable domain is DVKVTQSSRYLVKRTGEKVFLECVQDMDHENMFWYRQDPGLGLRLIYFSYDVKMKEKGDIPEGYSVSREKKERFSLILESASTNQTSMYLCASQERTSPNNEQFFGPGTRLTVL.

V and J are TRBV28 and TRBJ2-2. This CDR3 is built from 14 residues. The germline CDR1 and CDR2 sequences are MDHEN and SYDVKM. The CDR3 region is CASSTIKDTGELFF.

The rearrangement joins TRBV7-8 to TRBJ2-7. CDR1 and CDR2 (germline): SGHVS, FQNEAQ. This CDR3 is built from 13 residues. This CDR3 is CASRPKSAYEQYF. The variable domain in full, with the rest retrieved from reference TRBV7-8 and TRBJ2-7, is GAGVSQSPRYKVAKRGQDVALRCDPISGHVSLFWYQQALGQGPEFLTYFQNEAQLDKSGLPSDRFFAERPEGSVSTLKIQRTQQEDSAVYLCASRPKSAYEQYFGPGTRLTVT.